These T cell receptor beta chains were read from a single sample in a study of neurological immune-mediated disorders. TCRdb processed the 5' RACE reads anew with MiXCR; each CDR3 protein has one entry. The sample holds 30,000 to 35,000 distinct CDR3 sequences, 20% to 25% seen once. Sequences were obtained from CD4+ T cells from blood. Receptor source: a man between 50 and 59 years old with HTLV-1-associated myelopathy (HAM/TSP). CDR3s leave out the opening cysteine and the closing phenylalanine or tryptophan. Rows give clone size only sometimes, using once, few, many, or a class for an expanded clone.

J gene | V gene | CDR3 length | clone size | CDR3 protein
TRBJ1-4 | TRBV6-5 | 11 | - | ASSTDYNEKLF
TRBJ2-3 | TRBV20-1 | 11 | - | SAPIPRTDTQY
TRBJ2-5 | TRBV2 | 12 | many | ASRGTSGKETQY
TRBJ1-5 | TRBV7-2 | 13 | many | ASSYRQGGNQPQH
TRBJ2-1 | TRBV5-1 | 15 | many | ASSSGTSGNSYNEQF
TRBJ1-5 | TRBV6-1 | 10 | - | ASSYGNQPQH
TRBJ1-1 | TRBV7-9 | 14 | many | ASSLVGGGSNTEAF
TRBJ1-2 | TRBV12-3/TRBV12-4 | 11 | - | ASSGDRGYGYT
TRBJ2-2 | TRBV7-8 | 15 | many | ASSPMGGARNTGELF
TRBJ1-1 | TRBV5-1 | 11 | many | ASSLALNTEAF
TRBJ1-5 | TRBV5-5 | 11 | many | ASSLISNQPQH
TRBJ2-3 | TRBV7-9 | 14 | many | ASSLRAGGDTDTQY
TRBJ2-2 | TRBV4-2 | 11 | - | ASSQDLAGELF
TRBJ2-1 | TRBV18 | 14 | many | ASSPQSGSRGNEQF
TRBJ2-4 | TRBV20-1 | 12 | many | TRPKGPRGHIQY
TRBJ2-3 | TRBV7-3 | 11 | - | ASSLTPTDTQY
TRBJ1-4 | TRBV24-1 | 13 | few | ATSDPGREGEKLF
TRBJ2-1 | TRBV27 | 17 | few | ASSLRGSGRAGIHNEQF
TRBJ2-1 | TRBV11-2 | 13 | medium-sized | ASSTRLAGGYEQF
TRBJ2-4 | TRBV11-2 | 11 | many | ASSLGFKNIQY
TRBJ2-1 | TRBV4-1 | 14 | once | ASSQGLAGGVREQF
TRBJ1-1 | TRBV5-1 | 11 | many | ASSSGASGAAF
TRBJ1-5 | TRBV5-1 | 13 | once | ASSLDGQANQPQH